Each of the 8 T cell receptor beta chains below was sequenced from the same sample in a study of T-cell memory formation after mild COVID-19. TCRdb used MiXCR to reprocess the 5' RACE reads, holding one entry per CDR3 protein. The table records about 340,000 distinct CDR3 sequences, less than 20% of them present only once. The material sequenced was PBMCs or a T cell subset sorted from them (not recorded which). The receptors shown here come from a man aged 18 to 35 who had mild COVID-19 (a few samples of this study predate the infection). Cell type and time point are not known.

This clonotype was seen once. V gene TRBV2 combines with J gene TRBJ2-3; D unresolved. Germline-derived CDR1 and CDR2 are SNHLY and FYNNEI. The CDR3 loop spans 12 amino acids. The V end was cut by 6 bases, the J end by 6 bases, with 10 bases between. CDR3 nucleotide sequence: TGTGCCAGCAGGGTACTATCCGATACGCAGTATTTT. Its protein is CASRVLSDTQYF.

This clonotype was recorded many times. The chain recombines TRBV5-6 with TRBJ2-7; 7 bases match TRBD1. The CDR3 covers 13 residues. Germline V gene data show CDR1 as SGHDT and CDR2 as YYEEEE. V dropped 7 bases and J dropped 3; count of bases not matched to a gene: 7. CDR3 loop: CASSRTGSYEQYF. Here the CDR3 DNA reads TGTGCCAGCTCACGGACAGGCAGCTACGAGCAGTACTTC.

This clonotype was recorded a few times. The chain couples TRBV4-3 to TRBJ1-4, with a weak D call TRBD1 (6 bases). Trimming took off 0 bases at V and 7 bases at J, with 15 bases between the two ends. Germline V gene data show CDR1 as LGHNA and CDR2 as YSLEER. The CDR3 contains 16 residues. CDR3 DNA sequence: TGCGCCAGCAGCCAAGATAGGGGGTCCAATGGTGAAAAACTGTTTTTT. Amino acids: CASSQDRGSNGEKLFF.

This clonotype was seen a handful of times. This chain joins TRBV20-1 and TRBJ2-5, with a weak D call TRBD1 (5 bases). Germline CDR1 reads DFQATT; CDR2 reads SNEGSKA (reference sequence). V was cut by 8 bases and J by 4 bases, with 17 bases left in between. CDR3 length equals 13 residues. CDR3 DNA: TGCAGTACGAGGCAGGGCGACAGAGAGACCCAGTACTTC. It encodes CSTRQGDRETQYF.

The chain recombines TRBV6-5 with TRBJ2-5, with TRBD2 matching over 15 bases. In germline, CDR1 is MNHEY, CDR2 SVGAGI. This CDR3 contains 16 residues. V dropped 2 bases and J dropped 2; count of bases not matched to a gene: 0. The CDR3 spells CASSYGTSGGQETQYF. The CDR3 DNA follows: TGTGCCAGCAGTTACGGGACTAGCGGGGGGCAAGAGACCCAGTACTTC.

This chain links TRBV6-2 or TRBV6-3 with TRBJ2-3; D may be TRBD2 (6 bases). Germline assignment: CDR1 MNHEY and CDR2 SVGEGT. The germline V and J ends were trimmed by 5 bases and 2 bases, with 14 bases remaining between them. The CDR3 contains 15 residues. The CDR3 sequence: CASSPTGTPTDTQYF. CDR3 coding DNA: TGTGCCAGCAGTCCTACCGGGACTCCCACAGATACGCAGTATTTT.

The sample holds a few counts of this clonotype. The rearrangement links TRBV4-2 to TRBJ2-1; 8 positions match TRBD2. The ends lost 3 bases at V and 8 bases at J; junction bases unmatched: 6. CDR1 LGHNA and CDR2 YNFKEQ come from the germline V gene. The CDR3 runs 14 residues. The CDR3 bases are TGTGCCAGCAGCCACCGGGGGGGCTCCCATGAGCAGTTCTTC. It is translated as CASSHRGGSHEQFF.

The rearrangement joins TRBV6-5 to TRBJ1-6, with D possibly matching TRBD1 (5 bases). The germline V and J ends were trimmed by 4 bases and 6 bases, with 13 bases remaining between them. The CDR3 is 15 amino acids. CDR1 is MNHEY and CDR2 is SVGAGI in the germline V gene. The CDR3, as DNA: TGTGCCAGCAGTTGGGGGGGAGGTCGTAATTCACCCCTCCACTTT. Amino acid sequence: CASSWGGGRNSPLHF.